This TCR beta chain comes out of a study of T-cell reconstitution after alpha-beta-depleted transplantation in children. Findings and limits, study-wide: Among T cells one year after transplant, newly produced cells accounted for most counts and diversity. After transplant, at about two months, alpha-beta T cells were reportedly derived from several hundred expanded graft clones. From surviving recipient T cells and thymic progenitors came the high day-60 TCRbeta diversity observed in some patients.

Preparation of the TCRbeta library used unique molecular identifiers. TCRdb passed the PCR reads through MiXCR, listing each CDR3 protein once. This sample has about 1,000,000 distinct CDR3 sequences, with roughly 29% found just once. CDR1 is DFQATT, CDR2 SNEGSKA, per germline (reference sequence). V lost 5 bases, J lost 2 bases, and 10 bases lay in between. The CDR3 runs 12 residues. The sample holds a few counts of this clonotype. The target antigen is unknown. The TCR originated in a boy less than two years old who had a stem cell transplant for SCID, so the T cells may come from the graft donor. This chain uses TRBV20-1 with TRBJ2-7, with D maybe TRBD2 (6 bases). The specimen was PBMCs, mostly from graft donor cells, collected 360 days after TCRalphabeta/CD19-depleted stem cell transplant. CDR3 DNA sequence: TGCAGTGCTGAGGACTACGCCTACGAGCAGTACTTC. This codes for CSAEDYAYEQYF.